Below, one T cell receptor (beta chain) is given with its context. This likely traces to a read error, being one base from a far larger clone. Different DNA sequences within this sample yield the same CDR3. The germline gives CDR1 SGHNT, CDR2 YYREEE (reference sequence). The CDR3 is 16 amino acids. This sample was included in a study of shared clonotypes between healthy human individuals. Among the donors, all were Caucasian adults who lived in Nashville, Tennessee. Original analysis: Filtering differed because ImmunoSEQ produced junction-only sequences that carried no quality scores. Here immunoSEQ multiplex PCR was the method, and the copy in TCRdb shows in-frame clones only, minus some. D and trimming were read from the DNA, whereas the V and J calls and clone size are those reported in that table. The sample has about 100,000 clones, less than 60% seen once.

The receptor was derived from a woman in her thirties or forties in good health. Some clones in this sample may be carry-over from other donors' samples. Source material: PBMCs. The rearrangement uses TRBV5-4 and TRBJ1-1, with TRBD1 matching 9 bases. For the CDR3, the DNA is TGTGCCAGCAGCTTGGGGACAGGGGTTGAGGACACTGAAGCCTTCTTT. Amino acid sequence: CASSLGTGVEDTEAFF.